Listed below are T cell receptor beta chains from one sample, sequenced in a study of cytomegalovirus exposure and HLA in healthy donors. Sequenced by immunoSEQ multiplex PCR; TCRdb stores in-frame clones only, minus some. The table has about 200,000 clones, about four fifths seen once; the top ten hold around 3%. The material sequenced was PBMCs. These receptors all come from a man younger than 45 in good health and CMV-seronegative. The CDR3 runs from the conserved cysteine through the conserved F or W. The D gene is left open where the match is weak. Expanded clones get a size class; other rows say once, few or many, or leave the size out.

J gene: TRBJ1-2
V gene: TRBV5-1
clone size: .
D gene: TRBD1
CDR3 protein: CASSLAGAGGGYTF
CDR3 DNA: TGCGCCAGCAGCTTGGCCGGGGCAGGGGGTGGCTACACCTTC

J gene: TRBJ2-1
V gene: TRBV7-9
clone size: .
D gene: .
CDR3 protein: CSSSLGRDEQFF
CDR3 DNA: TGTTCCAGCAGCTTAGGTCGGGATGAGCAGTTCTTC

J gene: TRBJ2-5
V gene: TRBV6-4
clone size: .
D gene: TRBD2
CDR3 protein: CASSRTSGGQETQYF
CDR3 DNA: TGTGCCAGCAGTCGAACTAGCGGGGGACAAGAGACCCAGTACTTC

J gene: TRBJ1-1
V gene: TRBV6-6
clone size: .
D gene: .
CDR3 protein: CASSYGGAGNTEAFF
CDR3 DNA: TGTGCCAGCAGTTACGGCGGGGCAGGGAACACTGAAGCTTTCTTT

J gene: TRBJ1-2
V gene: TRBV28
clone size: .
D gene: .
CDR3 protein: CASSLLALQKDYGYTF
CDR3 DNA: TGTGCCAGCAGTTTATTGGCCCTTCAGAAAGACTATGGCTACACCTTC

J gene: TRBJ2-7
V gene: TRBV21-1
clone size: .
D gene: .
CDR3 protein: CASSKGGIGVSYEQYF
CDR3 DNA: TGTGCCAGCAGCAAAGGAGGAATAGGGGTCTCCTACGAGCAGTACTTC

J gene: TRBJ2-3
V gene: TRBV10-1
clone size: .
D gene: TRBD2
CDR3 protein: CASPLSFSGGAATQYF
CDR3 DNA: TGCGCCAGCCCTCTATCTTTTAGCGGGGGGGCCGCTACGCAGTATTTT

J gene: TRBJ1-5
V gene: TRBV27
clone size: .
D gene: TRBD1
CDR3 protein: CASTADRVNQPQHF
CDR3 DNA: TGTGCCAGCACCGCGGACAGGGTTAATCAGCCCCAGCATTTT

J gene: TRBJ2-2
V gene: TRBV9
clone size: .
D gene: TRBD2
CDR3 protein: CASSVGGASGANTGELFF
CDR3 DNA: TGTGCCAGCAGCGTAGGGGGGGCTAGCGGGGCGAACACCGGGGAGCTGTTTTTT

J gene: TRBJ2-7
V gene: TRBV10-3
clone size: .
D gene: .
CDR3 protein: CAISGDSYEQYF
CDR3 DNA: TGTGCCATCAGCGGCGACTCATACGAGCAGTACTTC

J gene: TRBJ1-2
V gene: TRBV2
clone size: .
D gene: .
CDR3 protein: CASSEGGVANYGYTF
CDR3 DNA: TGTGCCAGCAGTGAAGGCGGGGTAGCTAACTATGGCTACACCTTC

J gene: TRBJ2-7
V gene: TRBV10-3
clone size: .
D gene: TRBD2
CDR3 protein: CAISAGGTTGSYEQYF
CDR3 DNA: TGTGCCATCAGTGCCGGGGGGACTACTGGCTCCTACGAGCAGTACTTC

J gene: TRBJ2-3
V gene: TRBV6-5
clone size: once
D gene: TRBD2
CDR3 protein: CASSYAGDLDTQYF
CDR3 DNA: TGTGCCAGCAGTTATGCGGGGGACCTAGATACGCAGTATTTT

J gene: TRBJ1-1
V gene: TRBV5-1
clone size: .
D gene: .
CDR3 protein: CASSPRGNTEAFF
CDR3 DNA: TGCGCCAGCAGCCCCCGGGGGAACACTGAAGCTTTCTTT

J gene: TRBJ1-5
V gene: TRBV6-1
clone size: .
D gene: .
CDR3 protein: CASSEAPQPGYQPQHF
CDR3 DNA: TGTGCCAGCAGTGAAGCGCCACAGCCAGGCTACCAGCCCCAGCATTTT

J gene: TRBJ2-5
V gene: TRBV25-1
clone size: .
D gene: .
CDR3 protein: CASSQGRGWETQYF
CDR3 DNA: TGTGCCAGCAGCCAGGGGAGAGGGTGGGAGACCCAGTACTTC

J gene: TRBJ1-1
V gene: TRBV7-9
clone size: .
D gene: .
CDR3 protein: CASSRPPTGNTEAFF
CDR3 DNA: TGTGCCAGCAGCCGTCCCCCGACGGGAAACACTGAAGCTTTCTTT

J gene: TRBJ2-3
V gene: TRBV5-1
clone size: .
D gene: TRBD2
CDR3 protein: CASSLGRGGPTDTQYF
CDR3 DNA: TGCGCCAGCAGCTTGGGGCGGGGGGGCCCGACAGATACGCAGTATTTT

J gene: TRBJ1-6
V gene: TRBV4-1
clone size: .
D gene: TRBD1
CDR3 protein: CASSQVWDRYQSSYNSPLHF
CDR3 DNA: TGCGCCAGCAGCCAAGTCTGGGACAGATACCAGAGCTCCTATAATTCACCCCTCCACTTT

J gene: TRBJ2-7
V gene: TRBV6-1
clone size: .
D gene: .
CDR3 protein: CASGALYEQYF
CDR3 DNA: TGTGCCAGCGGAGCTCTCTACGAGCAGTACTTC

J gene: TRBJ2-1
V gene: TRBV7-9
clone size: once
D gene: .
CDR3 protein: CASSDGVYNEQFF
CDR3 DNA: TGTGCCAGCAGCGACGGGGTTTACAATGAGCAGTTCTTC

J gene: TRBJ1-4
V gene: TRBV5-6
clone size: few
D gene: TRBD1
CDR3 protein: CASSTPGQGNEKLFF
CDR3 DNA: TGTGCCAGCAGCACGCCGGGACAGGGAAATGAAAAACTGTTTTTT

J gene: TRBJ1-5
V gene: TRBV6-1
clone size: .
D gene: TRBD1
CDR3 protein: CASLDRASNQPQHF
CDR3 DNA: TGTGCCAGCCTCGACAGGGCTAGCAATCAGCCCCAGCATTTT

J gene: TRBJ2-7
V gene: TRBV6-1
clone size: .
D gene: .
CDR3 protein: CASGTGLSYEQYF
CDR3 DNA: TGTGCCAGCGGAACAGGGCTCTCCTACGAGCAGTACTTC

J gene: TRBJ2-1
V gene: TRBV19
clone size: .
D gene: TRBD2
CDR3 protein: CASSISSGGEYNEQFF
CDR3 DNA: TGTGCCAGTAGTATAAGTAGCGGGGGAGAATACAATGAGCAGTTCTTC